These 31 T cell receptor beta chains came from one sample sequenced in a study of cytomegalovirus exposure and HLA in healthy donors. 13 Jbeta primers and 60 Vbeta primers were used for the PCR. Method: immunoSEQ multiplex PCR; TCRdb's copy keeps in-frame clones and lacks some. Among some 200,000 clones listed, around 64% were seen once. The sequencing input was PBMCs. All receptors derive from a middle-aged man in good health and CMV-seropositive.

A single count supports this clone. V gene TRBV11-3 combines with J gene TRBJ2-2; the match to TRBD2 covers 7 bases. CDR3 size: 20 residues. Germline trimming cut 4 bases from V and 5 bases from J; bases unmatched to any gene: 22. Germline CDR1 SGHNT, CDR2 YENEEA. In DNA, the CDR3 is TGTGCCAGCAGCTACCGGACTAGTTTCGGTCTTGGGGGGAGGACCGGGGAGCTGTTTTTT. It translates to CASSYRTSFGLGGRTGELFF.

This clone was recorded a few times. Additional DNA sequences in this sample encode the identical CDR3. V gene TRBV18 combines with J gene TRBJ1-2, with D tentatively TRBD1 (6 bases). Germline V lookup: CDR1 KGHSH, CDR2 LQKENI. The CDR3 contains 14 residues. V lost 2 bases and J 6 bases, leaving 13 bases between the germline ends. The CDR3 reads CASSPSQGRDGYTF. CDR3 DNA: TGTGCCAGCTCACCATCCCAGGGGAGGGATGGCTACACCTTC.

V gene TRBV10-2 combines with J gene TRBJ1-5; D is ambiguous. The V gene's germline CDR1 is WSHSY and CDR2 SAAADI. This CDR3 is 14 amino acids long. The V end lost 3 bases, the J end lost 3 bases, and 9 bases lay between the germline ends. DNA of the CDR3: TGCGCCAGCAGTGACCTCAACTACAATCAGCCCCAGCATTTT. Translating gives CASSDLNYNQPQHF.

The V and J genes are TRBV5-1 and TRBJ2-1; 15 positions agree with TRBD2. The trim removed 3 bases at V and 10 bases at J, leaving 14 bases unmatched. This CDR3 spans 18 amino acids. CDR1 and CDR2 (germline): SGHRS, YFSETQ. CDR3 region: CASSYAGTSGGSGMEQFF. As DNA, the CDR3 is TGCGCCAGCAGCTACGCCGGGACTAGCGGGGGGTCTGGAATGGAGCAGTTCTTC.

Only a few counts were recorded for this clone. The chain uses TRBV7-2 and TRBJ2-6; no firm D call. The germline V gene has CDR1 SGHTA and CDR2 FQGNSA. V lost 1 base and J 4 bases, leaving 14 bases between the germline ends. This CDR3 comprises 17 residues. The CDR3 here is CASSLESPRGGANVLTF. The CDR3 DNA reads TGTGCCAGCAGCTTAGAATCTCCCCGAGGCGGGGCCAACGTCCTGACTTTC.

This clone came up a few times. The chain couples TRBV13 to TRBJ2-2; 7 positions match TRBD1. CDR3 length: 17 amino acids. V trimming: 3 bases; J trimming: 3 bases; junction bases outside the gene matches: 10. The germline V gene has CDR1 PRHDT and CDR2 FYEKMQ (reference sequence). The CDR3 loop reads CASSFRTQGLYTGELFF. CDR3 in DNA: TGTGCCAGCAGCTTTCGTACACAGGGGCTCTACACCGGGGAGCTGTTTTTT.

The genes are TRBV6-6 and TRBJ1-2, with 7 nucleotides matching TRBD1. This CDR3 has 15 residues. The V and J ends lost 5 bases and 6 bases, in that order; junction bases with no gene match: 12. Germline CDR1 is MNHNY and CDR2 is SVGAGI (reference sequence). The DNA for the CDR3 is TGTGCCAGCAGTCCCGCCACCGGGACAGACGATGGCTACACCTTC. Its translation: CASSPATGTDDGYTF.

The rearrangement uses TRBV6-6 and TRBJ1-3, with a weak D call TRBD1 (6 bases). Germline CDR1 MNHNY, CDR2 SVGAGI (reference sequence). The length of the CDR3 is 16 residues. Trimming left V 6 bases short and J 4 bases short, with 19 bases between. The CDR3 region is CASRSRDPQGGNTIYF. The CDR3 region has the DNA TGTGCCAGCAGGTCTCGGGACCCCCAGGGGGGAAACACCATATATTTT.

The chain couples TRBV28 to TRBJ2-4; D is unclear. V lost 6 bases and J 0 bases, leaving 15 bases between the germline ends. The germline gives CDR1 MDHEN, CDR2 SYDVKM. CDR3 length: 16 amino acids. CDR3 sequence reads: CASSPSTVLAKNIQYF. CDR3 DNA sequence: TGTGCCAGCAGCCCTTCCACGGTCCTAGCCAAAAACATTCAGTACTTC. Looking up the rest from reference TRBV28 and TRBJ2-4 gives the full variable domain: DVKVTQSSRYLVKRTGEKVFLECVQDMDHENMFWYRQDPGLGLRLIYFSYDVKMKEKGDIPEGYSVSREKKERFSLILESASTNQTSMYLCASSPSTVLAKNIQYFGAGTRLSVL.

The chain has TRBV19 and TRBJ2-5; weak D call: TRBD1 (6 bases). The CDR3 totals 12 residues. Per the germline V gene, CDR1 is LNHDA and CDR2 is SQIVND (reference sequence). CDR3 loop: CASQGLGETQYF. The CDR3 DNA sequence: TGTGCATCACAGGGCTTAGGAGAGACCCAGTACTTC. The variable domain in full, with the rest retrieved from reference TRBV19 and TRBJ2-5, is DGGITQSPKYLFRKEGQNVTLSCEQNLNHDAMYWYRQDPGQGLRLIYYSQIVNDFQKGDIAEGYSVSREKKESFPLTVTSAQKNPTAFYLCASQGLGETQYFGPGTRLLVL.

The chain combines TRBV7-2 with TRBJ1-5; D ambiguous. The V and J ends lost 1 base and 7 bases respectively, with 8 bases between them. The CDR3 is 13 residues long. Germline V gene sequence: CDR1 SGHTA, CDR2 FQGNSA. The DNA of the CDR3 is TGTGCCAGCAGCTTAGACCCCGGGCAGCCCCAGCATTTT. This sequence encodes CASSLDPGQPQHF.

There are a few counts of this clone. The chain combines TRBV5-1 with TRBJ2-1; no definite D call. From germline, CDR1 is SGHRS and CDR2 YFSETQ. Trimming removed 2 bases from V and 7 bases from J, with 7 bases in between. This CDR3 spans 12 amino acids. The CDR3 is CASSFSTNEQFF. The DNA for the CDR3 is TGCGCCAGCAGCTTTAGTACGAATGAGCAGTTCTTC. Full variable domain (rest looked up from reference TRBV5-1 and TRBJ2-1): KAGVTQTPRYLIKTRGQQVTLSCSPISGHRSVSWYQQTPGQGLQFLFEYFSETQRNKGNFPGRFSGRQFSNSRSEMNVSTLELGDSALYLCASSFSTNEQFFGPGTRLTVL.

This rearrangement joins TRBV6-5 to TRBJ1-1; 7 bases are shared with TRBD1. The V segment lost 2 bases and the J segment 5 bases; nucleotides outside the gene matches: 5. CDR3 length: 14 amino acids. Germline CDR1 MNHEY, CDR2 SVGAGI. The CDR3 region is CASSYMTGLTEAFF. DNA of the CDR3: TGTGCCAGCAGTTACATGACAGGGCTAACTGAAGCTTTCTTT.

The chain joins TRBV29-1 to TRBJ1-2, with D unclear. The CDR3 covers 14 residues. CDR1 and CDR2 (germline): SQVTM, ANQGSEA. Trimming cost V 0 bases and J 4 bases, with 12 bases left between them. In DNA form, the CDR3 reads TGCAGCGTTGAAGATCGAGGAATCCTCTATGGCTACACCTTC. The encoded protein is CSVEDRGILYGYTF.

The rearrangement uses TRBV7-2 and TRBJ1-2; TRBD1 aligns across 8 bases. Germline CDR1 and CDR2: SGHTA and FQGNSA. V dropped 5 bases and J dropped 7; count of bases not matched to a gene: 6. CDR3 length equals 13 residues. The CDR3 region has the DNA TGTGCCAGCAGCCCCGGACAGGGTGGTGGCTACACCTTC. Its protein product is CASSPGQGGGYTF. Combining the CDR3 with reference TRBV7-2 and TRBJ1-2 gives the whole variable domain GAGVSQSPSNKVTEKGKDVELRCDPISGHTALYWYRQSLGQGLEFLIYFQGNSAPDKSGLPSDRFSAERTGGSVSTLTIQRTQQEDSAVYLCASSPGQGGGYTFGSGTRLTVV.

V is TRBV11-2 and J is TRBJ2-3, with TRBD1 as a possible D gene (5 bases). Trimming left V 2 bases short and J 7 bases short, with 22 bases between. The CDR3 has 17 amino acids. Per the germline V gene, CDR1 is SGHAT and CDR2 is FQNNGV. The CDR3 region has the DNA TGTGCCAGCAGCTTAAAGACTCGGACACTGTCGATCCATACGCAGTATTTT. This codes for CASSLKTRTLSIHTQYF.

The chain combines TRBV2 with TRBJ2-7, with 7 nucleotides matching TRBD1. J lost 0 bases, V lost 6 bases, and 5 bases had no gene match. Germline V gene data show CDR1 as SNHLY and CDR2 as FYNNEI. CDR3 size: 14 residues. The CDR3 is CASRWDSSSYEQYF. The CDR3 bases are TGTGCCAGCAGATGGGACAGTTCCTCCTACGAGCAGTACTTC.

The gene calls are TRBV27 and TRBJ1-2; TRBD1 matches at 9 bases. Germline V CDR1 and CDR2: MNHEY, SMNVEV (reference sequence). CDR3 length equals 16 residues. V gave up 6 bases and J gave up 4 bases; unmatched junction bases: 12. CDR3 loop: CASRRQGGVPTYGYTF. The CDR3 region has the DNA TGTGCCAGCAGGCGACAGGGGGGGGTCCCGACCTATGGCTACACCTTC.

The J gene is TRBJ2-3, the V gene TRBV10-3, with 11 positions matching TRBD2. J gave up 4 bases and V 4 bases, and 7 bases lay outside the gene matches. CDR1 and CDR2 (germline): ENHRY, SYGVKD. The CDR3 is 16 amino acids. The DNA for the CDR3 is TGTGCCATCAGTGGGTCTAGCGGGGGGATTGCAGATACGCAGTATTTT. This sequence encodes CAISGSSGGIADTQYF.

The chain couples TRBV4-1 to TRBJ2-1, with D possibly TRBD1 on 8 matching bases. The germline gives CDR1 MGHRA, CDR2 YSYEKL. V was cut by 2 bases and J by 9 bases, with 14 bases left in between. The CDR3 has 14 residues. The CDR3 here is CASSQYRGEGEQFF. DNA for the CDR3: TGCGCCAGCAGCCAATACAGGGGGGAGGGTGAGCAGTTCTTC.

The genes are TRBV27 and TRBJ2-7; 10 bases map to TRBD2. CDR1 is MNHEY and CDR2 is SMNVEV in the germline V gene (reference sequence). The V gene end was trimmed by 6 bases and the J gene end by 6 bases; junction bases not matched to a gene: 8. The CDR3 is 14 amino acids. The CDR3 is CASSRSSGGGEQYF. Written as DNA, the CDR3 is TGTGCCAGCAGCCGATCTAGCGGGGGAGGCGAGCAGTACTTC.

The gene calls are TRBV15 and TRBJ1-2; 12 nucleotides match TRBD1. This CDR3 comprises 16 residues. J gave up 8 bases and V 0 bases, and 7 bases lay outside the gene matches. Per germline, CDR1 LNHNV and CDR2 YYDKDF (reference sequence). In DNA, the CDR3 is TGTGCCACCAGCAGAGACCCGGGACAGGGGGCTGCCGGCTACACCTTC. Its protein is CATSRDPGQGAAGYTF.

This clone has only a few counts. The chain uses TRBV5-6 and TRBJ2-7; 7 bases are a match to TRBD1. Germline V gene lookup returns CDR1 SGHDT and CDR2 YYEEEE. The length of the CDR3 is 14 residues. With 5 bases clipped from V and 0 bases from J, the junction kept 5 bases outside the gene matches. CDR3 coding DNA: TGTGCCAGCAGGCCGACAGGGAACTCCTACGAGCAGTACTTC. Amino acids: CASRPTGNSYEQYF.

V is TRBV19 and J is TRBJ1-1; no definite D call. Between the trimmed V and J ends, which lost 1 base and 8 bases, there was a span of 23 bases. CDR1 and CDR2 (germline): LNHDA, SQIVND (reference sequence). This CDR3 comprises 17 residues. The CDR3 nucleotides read TGTGCCAGTAGTATAGGGTCCGGTCGGTTTACGCACCGAGAAGCTTTCTTT. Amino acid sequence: CASSIGSGRFTHREAFF.

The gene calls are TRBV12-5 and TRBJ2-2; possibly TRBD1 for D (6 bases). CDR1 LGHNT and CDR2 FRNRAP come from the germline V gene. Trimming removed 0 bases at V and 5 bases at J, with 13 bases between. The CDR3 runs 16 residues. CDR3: CASGLVSTQGTGELFF. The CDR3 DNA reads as TGTGCTAGTGGTTTGGTATCCACCCAGGGGACCGGGGAGCTGTTTTTT. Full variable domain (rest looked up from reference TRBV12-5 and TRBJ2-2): DARVTQTPRHKVTEMGQEVTMRCQPILGHNTVFWYRQTMMQGLELLAYFRNRAPLDDSGMPKDRFSAEMPDATLATLKIQPSEPRDSAVYFCASGLVSTQGTGELFFGEGSRLTVL.

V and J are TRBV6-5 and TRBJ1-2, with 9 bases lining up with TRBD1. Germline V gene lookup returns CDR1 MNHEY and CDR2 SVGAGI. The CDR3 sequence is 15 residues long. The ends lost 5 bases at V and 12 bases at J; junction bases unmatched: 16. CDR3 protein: CASSNKAIGTGHDTF. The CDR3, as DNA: TGTGCCAGCAGTAACAAAGCCATCGGGACAGGGCACGACACCTTC.

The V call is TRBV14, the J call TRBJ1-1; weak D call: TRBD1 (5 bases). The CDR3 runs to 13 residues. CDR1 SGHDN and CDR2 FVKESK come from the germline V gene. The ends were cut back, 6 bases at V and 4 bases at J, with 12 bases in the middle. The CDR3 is CASRGGASTEAFF. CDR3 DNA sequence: TGTGCCAGCAGGGGAGGGGCAAGCACTGAAGCTTTCTTT.

The CDR3 region is CASSVTGEETQYF. CDR3 in DNA: TGTGCCAGCAGCGTTACAGGGGAAGAGACCCAGTACTTC. This sequence joins TRBV7-9 and TRBJ2-5, with TRBD1 identical over 7 bases. Germline assignment: CDR1 SEHNR and CDR2 FQNEAQ (reference sequence). J was trimmed by 3 bases and V by 5 bases; bases with no gene match: 3. There are 13 residues in the CDR3.

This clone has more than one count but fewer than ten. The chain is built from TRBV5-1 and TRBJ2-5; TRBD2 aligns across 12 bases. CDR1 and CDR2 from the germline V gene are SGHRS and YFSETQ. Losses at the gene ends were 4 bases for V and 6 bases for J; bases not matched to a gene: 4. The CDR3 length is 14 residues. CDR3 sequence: CASSRTSGDKTQYF. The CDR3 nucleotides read TGCGCCAGCAGCAGGACTAGCGGGGACAAGACCCAGTACTTC.

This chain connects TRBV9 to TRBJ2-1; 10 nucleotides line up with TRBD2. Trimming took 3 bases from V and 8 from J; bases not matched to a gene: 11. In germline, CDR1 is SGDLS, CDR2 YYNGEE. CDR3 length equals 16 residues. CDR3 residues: CASSGPSGGGRDEQFF. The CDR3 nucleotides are TGTGCCAGCAGCGGACCTAGCGGGGGTGGTAGGGATGAGCAGTTCTTC. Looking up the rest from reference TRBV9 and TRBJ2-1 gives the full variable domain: DSGVTQTPKHLITATGQRVTLRCSPRSGDLSVYWYQQSLDQGLQFLIQYYNGEERAKGNILERFSAQQFPDLHSELNLSSLELGDSALYFCASSGPSGGGRDEQFFGPGTRLTVL.

CDR3 residues: CASSADRGREETQYF. CDR3 DNA: TGTGCCAGCAGCGCGGACAGGGGGCGTGAGGAGACCCAGTACTTC. V is TRBV5-6 and J is TRBJ2-5; 11 nucleotides line up with TRBD1. The trim removed 4 bases at V and 5 bases at J, leaving 7 bases unmatched. Germline V gives CDR1 SGHDT, CDR2 YYEEEE. The CDR3 runs to 15 residues.